These T cell receptor beta chains were read from a single sample in a study of T cell responses to AZD1222 COVID-19 vaccine. This table comes from immunoSEQ multiplex PCR, and its TCRdb copy is limited to in-frame clones, with some not included. The sample contains 70,000 to 95,000 clones, more than 80% of which appear only once. The sequencing here drew on peripheral blood, taken 28 days after the second AZD1222 dose. The source is an adult who received the AZD1222 COVID-19 vaccine. Both conserved end residues are part of each CDR3. Each record gives: V gene, clone size, D gene, J gene, CDR3 protein, CDR3 DNA. D genes are given only for firm matches. Not all rows give a size; the values are once, few, many and, for expanded clones, a class.

>TRBV2|.|.|TRBJ1-5
CASSPPYITTSTHRLPGNQPQHF
TGTGCCAGCTCTCCTCCCTACATCACAACCTCCACTCACCGCCTCCCCGGCAATCAGCCCCAGCATTTT
>TRBV5-8|.|TRBD1|TRBJ2-1
CAEGANSYNEQFF
TGTGCCGAGGGGGCCAACTCCTACAATGAGCAGTTCTTC
>TRBV19|.|.|TRBJ2-7
CASSRTDSYEQYF
TGTGCCAGTAGTCGGACAGATTCCTACGAGCAGTACTTC
>TRBV7-2|.|.|TRBJ2-3
CASSSPSTDTRYF
TGTGCCAGCAGCTCCCCTAGCACAGATACGCGGTATTTT
>TRBV9|once|.|TRBJ2-1
CASSVEIRSVDEQFF
TGTGCCAGCAGCGTAGAGATTAGAAGCGTTGATGAGCAGTTCTTC
>TRBV19|.|TRBD1|TRBJ1-4
CASSTRTGLGEKLFF
TGTGCCAGTAGTACCAGGACAGGGTTAGGCGAAAAACTGTTTTTT
>TRBV29-1|.|TRBD1|TRBJ1-1
CSVGRRQGETEAFF
TGCAGCGTTGGAAGGAGACAGGGGGAGACTGAAGCTTTCTTT
>TRBV3-1/TRBV3-2|.|.|TRBJ1-1
CASSLGVGGTEAFF
TGTGCCAGCAGCCTAGGGGTCGGGGGCACTGAAGCTTTCTTT
>TRBV29-1|.|TRBD1|TRBJ2-2
CSVDGTGNTGELFF
TGCAGCGTTGATGGGACAGGGAACACCGGGGAGCTGTTTTTT
>TRBV24-1|once|.|TRBJ2-4
CATSVVAVLAKNIQYF
TGTGCCACCAGTGTGGTAGCGGTCTTAGCCAAAAACATTCAGTACTTC
>TRBV5-1|.|.|TRBJ2-3
CASSQRADTQYF
TGCGCCAGCAGCCAAAGGGCAGATACGCAGTATTTT
>TRBV7-3|.|.|TRBJ2-5
CASSRGRQETQYF
TGTGCCAGCAGCCGCGGTCGCCAAGAGACCCAGTACTTC
>TRBV14|once|.|TRBJ2-2
CASSQLGRNTGELFF
TGTGCCAGCAGCCAACTAGGGAGGAACACCGGGGAGCTGTTTTTT
>TRBV19|.|.|TRBJ2-3
CASSIADTQYF
TGTGCCAGTAGTATAGCAGATACGCAGTATTTT
>TRBV30|.|.|TRBJ1-3
CAWSPSALDTIYF
TGTGCCTGGAGCCCTTCCGCCTTGGACACCATATATTTT
>TRBV7-6|.|.|TRBJ1-3
CASSPEVGAGNTIYF
TGTGCCAGCAGCCCCGAGGTGGGGGCTGGAAACACCATATATTTT
>TRBV7-9|.|TRBD1|TRBJ2-7
CASSLGQGNEQYF
TGTGCCAGCAGCTTAGGACAGGGGAACGAGCAGTACTTC
>TRBV7-8|.|.|TRBJ1-5
CASSQFPGAQPQHF
TGTGCCAGCTCACAGTTTCCAGGGGCCCAGCCCCAGCATTTT
>TRBV6-2/TRBV6-3|.|.|TRBJ1-1
CASSYLHWTEAFF
TGTGCCAGCAGTTACTTACATTGGACTGAAGCTTTCTTT
>TRBV5-1|.|.|TRBJ1-1
CASSLFREEEEAFF
TGCGCCAGCAGCTTGTTCAGGGAAGAGGAGGAAGCTTTCTTT
>TRBV7-9|.|TRBD2|TRBJ2-7
CASSFERDSYEQYF
TGTGCCAGCAGCTTCGAGCGGGACTCCTACGAGCAGTACTTC
>TRBV19|.|.|TRBJ1-5
CASSRGRDQPQHF
TGTGCCAGTAGCAGGGGTAGGGATCAGCCCCAGCATTTT
>TRBV3-1/TRBV3-2|.|.|TRBJ1-1
CASTISGGQLKAFF
TGTGCCAGCACCATATCCGGGGGACAACTGAAAGCTTTCTTT
>TRBV3-1/TRBV3-2|.|TRBD1|TRBJ1-2
CASSHMDRGFGGYTF
TGTGCCAGCAGCCATATGGACAGGGGGTTTGGCGGCTACACCTTC
>TRBV6-1|.|.|TRBJ1-5
CASSGRLRFNPFNQPQHF
TGTGCCAGCAGTGGTCGGCTTAGGTTTAATCCCTTCAATCAGCCCCAGCATTTT
>TRBV7-2|.|.|TRBJ2-2
CASSLDRTNTGELFF
TGTGCCAGCAGCTTAGACCGGACAAACACCGGGGAGCTGTTTTTT
>TRBV6-1|.|.|TRBJ2-1
CASSEDPGTYNEQFF
TGTGCCAGCAGTGAAGACCCTGGGACCTACAATGAGCAGTTCTTC
>TRBV5-1|.|.|TRBJ2-6
CASSESGANVLTF
TGCGCCAGCTCAGAATCTGGGGCCAACGTCCTGACTTTC
>TRBV7-7|.|TRBD2|TRBJ2-3
CASSLLAGGTDTQYF
TGTGCTAGCAGCCTACTAGCGGGGGGCACAGATACGCAGTATTTT
>TRBV29-1|once|.|TRBJ2-7
CSVSGSSYEQYF
TGCAGCGTTTCGGGTAGTTCCTACGAGCAGTACTTC
>TRBV7-2|.|.|TRBJ1-6
CASSHANTGTRNSPLHF
TGTGCCAGCAGCCACGCTAATACCGGGACGAGGAATTCACCCCTCCACTTT
>TRBV5-1|.|TRBD1|TRBJ1-1
CASRGTGETEAFF
TGCGCCAGCCGGGGGACAGGGGAGACTGAAGCTTTCTTT
>TRBV2|few|TRBD1|TRBJ1-6
CASKPGQFNSPLHF
TGTGCCAGCAAACCGGGACAGTTTAATTCACCCCTCCACTTT
>TRBV29-1|.|.|TRBJ1-1
CSVEGQWNTEAFF
TGCAGCGTTGAAGGCCAGTGGAACACTGAAGCTTTCTTT
>TRBV3-1/TRBV3-2|.|.|TRBJ2-5
CASSQGLARGETQYF
TGTGCCAGCAGCCAAGGTTTAGCACGAGGGGAGACCCAGTACTTC
>TRBV4-3|.|TRBD2|TRBJ2-7
CASSQETSGVYEQYF
TGCGCCAGCAGCCAAGAAACTAGCGGGGTCTACGAGCAGTACTTC
>TRBV9|.|TRBD2|TRBJ2-3
CASSGLAGDTDTQYF
TGTGCCAGCAGCGGACTAGCGGGAGACACAGATACGCAGTATTTT
>TRBV7-3|.|TRBD1|TRBJ1-1
CASRETGVDTEAFF
TGTGCCAGCAGAGAGACAGGGGTTGACACTGAAGCTTTCTTT
>TRBV29-1|.|.|TRBJ1-2
CSVGSESHGYTF
TGCAGCGTTGGATCAGAATCTCATGGCTACACCTTC
>TRBV2|once|TRBD2|TRBJ2-3
CASRRTGTSGGADTQYF
TGTGCCAGCAGGAGAACCGGGACTAGCGGGGGGGCCGACACGCAGTATTTT
>TRBV20-1|once|.|TRBJ2-3
CSPFWGDTQYF
TGCAGCCCCTTTTGGGGGGATACGCAGTATTTT
>TRBV24-1|.|.|TRBJ1-6
CATSAGVNSPLHF
TGTGCCACCAGTGCAGGGGTTAATTCACCCCTCCACTTT
>TRBV4-2|.|.|TRBJ1-1
CASSQEYSRNTEAFF
TGTGCCAGCAGCCAAGAGTACAGTAGGAACACTGAAGCTTTCTTT
>TRBV2|.|TRBD2|TRBJ2-5
CASNRAGVQETQYF
TGTGCCAGCAACCGAGCGGGGGTACAAGAGACCCAGTACTTC
>TRBV9|.|.|TRBJ1-1
CASSGTEKNTEAFF
TGTGCCAGCAGTGGAACAGAAAAGAACACTGAAGCTTTCTTT
>TRBV5-5|.|TRBD2|TRBJ2-7
CASSLGVLAGVGYEQYF
TGTGCCAGCAGCTTGGGCGTTTTAGCGGGAGTAGGTTACGAGCAGTACTTC
>TRBV27|.|TRBD2|TRBJ2-3
CASSSLAGGYTDTQYF
TGTGCCAGCAGTTCGCTAGCGGGGGGGTACACAGATACGCAGTATTTT
>TRBV2|.|.|TRBJ1-2
CASSEETLYGYTF
TGTGCCAGCAGTGAGGAGACGCTATATGGCTACACCTTC
>TRBV6-2/TRBV6-3|.|.|TRBJ2-7
CASSYWQGGTYF
TGTGCCAGCAGTTACTGGCAGGGAGGCACCTACTTC
>TRBV20-1|.|.|TRBJ1-1
CSASRGRFGDTEAFF
TGCAGTGCTAGTCGTGGTAGATTCGGGGACACTGAAGCTTTCTTT
>TRBV5-1|.|TRBD2|TRBJ2-3
CASSLLVAGGPTDTQYF
TGCGCCAGCAGCTTGCTCGTAGCGGGAGGGCCCACAGATACGCAGTATTTT
>TRBV7-9|.|.|TRBJ2-7
CASSLVGEQYF
TGTGCCAGCAGCTTAGTGGGCGAGCAGTACTTC
>TRBV19|.|.|TRBJ2-1
CASSIDWVSYNEQFF
TGTGCCAGTAGTATAGATTGGGTCTCCTACAATGAGCAGTTCTTC
>TRBV7-3|.|.|TRBJ1-2
CASSLSWGDGYTF
TGTGCCAGCAGCTTATCATGGGGCGATGGCTACACCTTC
>TRBV6-5|.|.|TRBJ1-2
CASSYFLGRINYGYTF
TGTGCCAGCAGTTACTTCCTGGGACGAATTAACTATGGCTACACCTTC
>TRBV4-2|.|.|TRBJ2-2
CASSQESRNTGELFF
TGTGCCAGCAGCCAAGAAAGCAGGAACACCGGGGAGCTGTTTTTT
>TRBV15|few|TRBD2|TRBJ2-6
CATSRGWEGDSGANVLTF
TGTGCCACCAGCCGAGGGTGGGAGGGTGACTCTGGGGCCAACGTCCTGACTTTC
>TRBV9|.|TRBD2|TRBJ2-1
CASSVGLAGGSREQFF
TGTGCCAGCAGCGTAGGCCTAGCGGGAGGCTCTAGGGAGCAGTTCTTC
>TRBV6-2/TRBV6-3|once|.|TRBJ2-2
CASSYTRVVNTGELFF
TGTGCCAGCAGTTACACCAGGGTGGTCAACACCGGGGAGCTGTTTTTT
>TRBV7-6|.|TRBD1|TRBJ2-7
CASSSYSGTVIVYEQYF
TGTGCCAGCAGTTCTTATTCCGGGACAGTCATTGTATACGAGCAGTACTTC